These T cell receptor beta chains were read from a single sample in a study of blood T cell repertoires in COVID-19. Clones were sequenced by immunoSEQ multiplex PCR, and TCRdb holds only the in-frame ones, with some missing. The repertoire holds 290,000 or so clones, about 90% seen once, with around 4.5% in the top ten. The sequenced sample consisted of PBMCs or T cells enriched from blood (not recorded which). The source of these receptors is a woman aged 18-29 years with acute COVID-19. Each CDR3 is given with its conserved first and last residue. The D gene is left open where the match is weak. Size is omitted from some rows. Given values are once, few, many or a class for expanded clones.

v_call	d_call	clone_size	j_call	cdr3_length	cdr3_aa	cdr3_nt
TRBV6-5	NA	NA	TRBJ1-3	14	CASRRQALKNTIYF	TGTGCCAGCAGGAGACAGGCCCTCAAAAACACCATATATTTT
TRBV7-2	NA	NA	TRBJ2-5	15	CASSLVGYGRETQYF	TGTGCCAGCAGCTTAGTCGGGTACGGCCGGGAGACCCAGTACTTC
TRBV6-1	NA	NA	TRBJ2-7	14	CASSEVAGTYEQYF	TGTGCCAGCAGTGAGGTGGCGGGTACCTACGAGCAGTACTTC
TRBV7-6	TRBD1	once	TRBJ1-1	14	CASSFDRGRTEAFF	TGTGCCAGCAGCTTCGACAGGGGGCGGACTGAAGCTTTCTTT
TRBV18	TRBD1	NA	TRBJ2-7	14	CASSPGQFSYEQYF	TGTGCCAGCTCACCGGGACAGTTCTCCTACGAGCAGTACTTC
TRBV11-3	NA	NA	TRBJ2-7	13	CASSPYRSYEQYF	TGTGCCAGCAGCCCCTATAGGAGCTACGAGCAGTACTTC
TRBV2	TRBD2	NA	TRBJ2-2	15	CASRSGTSNTGELFF	TGTGCCAGCAGGTCCGGGACTAGCAACACCGGGGAGCTGTTTTTT
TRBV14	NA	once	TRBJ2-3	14	CASSHGRETDTQYF	TGTGCCAGCAGCCACGGACGGGAGACAGATACGCAGTATTTT
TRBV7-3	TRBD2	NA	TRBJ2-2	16	CASSFTGLATTGELFF	TGTGCCAGCAGCTTCACGGGACTAGCGACCACCGGGGAGCTGTTTTTT
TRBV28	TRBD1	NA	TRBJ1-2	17	CASSLPRDRYFNYGYTF	TGTGCCAGCAGTCTCCCCCGGGACAGATATTTTAACTATGGCTACACCTTC
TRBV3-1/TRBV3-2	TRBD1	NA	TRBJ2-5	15	CASSRGTGGGETQYF	TGTGCCAGCAGCCGAGGGACAGGGGGAGGAGAGACCCAGTACTTC
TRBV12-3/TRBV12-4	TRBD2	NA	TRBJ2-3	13	CASGTSNTDTQYF	TGTGCCAGCGGGACTAGCAACACAGATACGCAGTATTTT
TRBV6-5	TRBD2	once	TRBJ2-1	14	CASSRLAGANEQFF	TGTGCCAGCAGTCGACTAGCGGGAGCCAATGAGCAGTTCTTC
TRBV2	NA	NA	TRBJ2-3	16	CASKGPGTSSTDTQYF	TGTGCCAGCAAAGGCCCTGGGACATCTAGCACAGATACGCAGTATTTT
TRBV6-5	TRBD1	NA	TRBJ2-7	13	CASSRTGISEQYF	TGTGCCAGCAGTCGGACAGGGATCTCCGAGCAGTACTTC